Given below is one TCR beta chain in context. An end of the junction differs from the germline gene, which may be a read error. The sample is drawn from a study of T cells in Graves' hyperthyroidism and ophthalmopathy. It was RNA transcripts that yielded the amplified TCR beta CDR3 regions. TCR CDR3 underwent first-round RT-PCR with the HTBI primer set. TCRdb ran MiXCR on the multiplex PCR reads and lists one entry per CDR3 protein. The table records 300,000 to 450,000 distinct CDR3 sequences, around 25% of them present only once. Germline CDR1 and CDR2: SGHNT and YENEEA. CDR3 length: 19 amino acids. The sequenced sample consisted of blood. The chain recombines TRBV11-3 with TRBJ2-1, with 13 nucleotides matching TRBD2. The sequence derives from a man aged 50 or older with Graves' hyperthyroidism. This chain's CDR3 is CASSQELAGGPFNPHEQFF. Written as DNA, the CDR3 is TGCGCCAGCAGCCAAGAACTAGCGGGAGGGCCTTTCAATCCCCATGAGCAGTTCTTC.